The clone carrying this T cell receptor beta chain was seen ten or more times. These data originate in a study of T cells in Graves' hyperthyroidism and ophthalmopathy. V gave up 5 bases and J gave up 3 bases, with 22 bases separating them. This CDR3 has 17 amino acids. Germline-derived CDR1 and CDR2 are SNHLY and FYNNEI. Amplification yielded TCR beta CDR3 regions, with RNA transcripts as the source. First-round RT-PCR of the TCR CDR3 relied on the HTBI primer set. TCRdb analysed the multiplex PCR reads with MiXCR anew, one entry per CDR3 protein. This sample has around 350,000 distinct CDR3 sequences, with over 15% found just once.

The sequencing input was blood. This receptor was taken from a woman between 18 and 29 years old with Graves' hyperthyroidism. The chain carries TRBV2 and TRBJ1-1, with a weak D call TRBD1 (6 bases). CDR3 amino acids: CASSTRHALGADTEAFF. CDR3 DNA: TGTGCCAGCAGTACACGACATGCCCTGGGGGCCGACACTGAAGCTTTCTTT. The full variable domain, completed using reference TRBV2 and TRBJ1-1, is EPEVTQTPSHQVTQMGQEVILRCVPISNHLYFYWYRQILGQKVEFLVSFYNNEISEKSEIFDDQFSVERPDGSNFTLKIRSTKLEDSAMYFCASSTRHALGADTEAFFGQGTRLTVV.